This TCR beta chain comes out of a study of T cell responses to AZD1222 COVID-19 vaccine. Study observations and caveats: The donor group comprised mostly white British people and more females; the analysis possibly underestimated clonal diversity. Vaccine-associated CD4 TCRs ranged over spike, dominating at 160-218 and 743-854. Nearly half of spike-specific TCRs reportedly go after variant regions that carry no mutations. Recipients of two AZD1222 doses showed rising Spike-specific TCR breadth and depth.

Worth noting for this clone: Its specificity is unknown.

Libraries were prepared by immunoSEQ multiplex PCR; TCRdb keeps only in-frame clonotypes and omits some of them. The data hold 140,000 or so clones, with 88% observed a single time. The CDR3 extends over 14 amino acids. Germline values: CDR1 SGHNT, CDR2 YYREEE (reference sequence). V gave up 3 bases and J gave up 3 bases; unmatched junction bases: 5. The starting material was peripheral blood, obtained 28 days after the second dose of the MenACWY control vaccine. The source is an adult who received the MenACWY meningococcal vaccine as a control. The chain combines TRBV5-4 with TRBJ2-7; TRBD1 agrees at 8 bases. In DNA form, the CDR3 reads TGTGCCAGCAGCTCCGGACAGGGCCTCTACGAGCAGTACTTC. The encoded protein is CASSSGQGLYEQYF.